Detailed here is one T cell receptor (beta chain). From germline, CDR1 is LGHDT and CDR2 YNNKEL (reference sequence). The CDR3 length is 12 residues. V was cut by 5 bases and J by 2 bases, with 6 bases left in between. Here immunoSEQ multiplex PCR was the method, and the copy in TCRdb shows in-frame clones only, minus some. The sample lists about 160,000 clones; roughly 80% were seen once. This sample is drawn from a study of blood T cell repertoires in COVID-19. Overall study context: Samples came from the United States, Italy and Spain, spanning acute and convalescent COVID-19.

Across 24 US areas, participants ranged in age from about 18 to 100 years. Participants reported their clinical history, and cohort assignment relied on those reports. In Cohort 3, a recovered donor had either two negative PCRs, clearance, or symptom resolution. The sequenced sample consisted of PBMCs or T cells enriched from blood (not recorded which). This TCR derives from an older woman who had recovered from COVID-19. The gene calls are TRBV3-1 (or the pseudogene TRBV3-2) and TRBJ1-2, with a possible D match to TRBD1 (6 bases). The CDR3 DNA reads as TGTGCCAGCAGCACAGGGAACTATGGCTACACCTTC. The encoded protein is CASSTGNYGYTF.